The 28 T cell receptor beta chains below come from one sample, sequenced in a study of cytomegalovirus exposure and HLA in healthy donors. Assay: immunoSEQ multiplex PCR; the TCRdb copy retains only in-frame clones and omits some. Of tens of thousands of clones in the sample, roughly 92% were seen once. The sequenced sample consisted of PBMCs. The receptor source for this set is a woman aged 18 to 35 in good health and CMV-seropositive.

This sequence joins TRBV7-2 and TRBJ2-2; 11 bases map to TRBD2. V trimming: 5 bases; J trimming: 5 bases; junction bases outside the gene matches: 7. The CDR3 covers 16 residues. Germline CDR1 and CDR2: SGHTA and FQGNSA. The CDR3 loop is CASSRTSGGLTGELFF. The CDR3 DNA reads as TGTGCCAGCAGCAGAACTAGCGGGGGCCTAACCGGGGAGCTGTTTTTT.

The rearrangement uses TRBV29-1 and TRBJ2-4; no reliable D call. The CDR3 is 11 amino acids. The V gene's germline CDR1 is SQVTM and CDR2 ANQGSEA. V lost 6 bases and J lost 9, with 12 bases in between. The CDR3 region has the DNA TGCAGCGTCCTCCTCGGTCCCATTCAGTACTTC. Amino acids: CSVLLGPIQYF.

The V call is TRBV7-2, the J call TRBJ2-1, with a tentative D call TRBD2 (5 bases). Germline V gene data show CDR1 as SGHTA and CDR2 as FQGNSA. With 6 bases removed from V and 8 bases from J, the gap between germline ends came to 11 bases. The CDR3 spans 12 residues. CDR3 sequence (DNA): TGTGCCAGCAGAAAAACCGGGGATGAGCAGTTCTTC. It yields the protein CASRKTGDEQFF.

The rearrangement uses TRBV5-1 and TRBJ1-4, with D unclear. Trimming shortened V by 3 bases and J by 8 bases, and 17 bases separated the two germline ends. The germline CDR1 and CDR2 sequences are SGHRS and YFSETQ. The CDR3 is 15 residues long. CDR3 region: CASSWGLREREKLFF. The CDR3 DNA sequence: TGCGCCAGCAGCTGGGGTTTGAGGGAGAGAGAAAAACTGTTTTTT.

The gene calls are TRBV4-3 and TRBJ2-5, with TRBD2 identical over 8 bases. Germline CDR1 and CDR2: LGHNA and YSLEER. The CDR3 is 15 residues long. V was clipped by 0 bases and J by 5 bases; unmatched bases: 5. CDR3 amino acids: CASSQDSGAEETQYF. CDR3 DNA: TGCGCCAGCAGCCAAGATAGCGGGGCGGAGGAGACCCAGTACTTC.

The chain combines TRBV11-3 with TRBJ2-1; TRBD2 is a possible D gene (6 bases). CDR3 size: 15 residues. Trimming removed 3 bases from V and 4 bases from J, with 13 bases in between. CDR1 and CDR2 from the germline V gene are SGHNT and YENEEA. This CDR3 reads CASSLAGPEYNEQFF. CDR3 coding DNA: TGTGCCAGCAGCTTGGCGGGGCCGGAGTACAATGAGCAGTTCTTC.

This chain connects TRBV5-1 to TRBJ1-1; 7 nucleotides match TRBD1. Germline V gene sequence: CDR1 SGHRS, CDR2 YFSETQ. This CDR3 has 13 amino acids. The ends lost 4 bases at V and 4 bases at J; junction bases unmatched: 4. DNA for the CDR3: TGCGCCAGCAGCCCCAGGGGGTTCACTGAAGCTTTCTTT. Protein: CASSPRGFTEAFF. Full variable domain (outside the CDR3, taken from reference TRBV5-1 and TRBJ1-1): KAGVTQTPRYLIKTRGQQVTLSCSPISGHRSVSWYQQTPGQGLQFLFEYFSETQRNKGNFPGRFSGRQFSNSRSEMNVSTLELGDSALYLCASSPRGFTEAFFGQGTRLTVV.

CDR3 sequence (DNA): TGTGCCAGCAGGACCGCCGACAGGGGGGAGTACTTC. This sequence encodes CASRTADRGEYF. This chain links TRBV6-5 with TRBJ2-5, with 9 bases lining up with TRBD1. V shed 6 bases and J 12 bases; nucleotides not matched to a gene: 8. The germline V gene has CDR1 MNHEY and CDR2 SVGAGI. The CDR3 contains 12 residues.

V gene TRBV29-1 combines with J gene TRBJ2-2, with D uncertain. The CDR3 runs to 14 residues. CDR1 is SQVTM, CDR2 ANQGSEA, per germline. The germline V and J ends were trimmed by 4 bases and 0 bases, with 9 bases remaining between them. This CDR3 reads CSVGSDTNTGELFF. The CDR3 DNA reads TGCAGCGTTGGATCAGACACGAACACCGGGGAGCTGTTTTTT.

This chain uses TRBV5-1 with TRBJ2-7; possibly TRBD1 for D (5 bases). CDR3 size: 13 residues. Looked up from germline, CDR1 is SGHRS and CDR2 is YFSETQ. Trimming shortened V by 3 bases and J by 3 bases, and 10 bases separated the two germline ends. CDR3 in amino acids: CASSSDIYYEQYF. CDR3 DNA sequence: TGCGCCAGCAGCTCGGACATCTACTACGAGCAGTACTTC.

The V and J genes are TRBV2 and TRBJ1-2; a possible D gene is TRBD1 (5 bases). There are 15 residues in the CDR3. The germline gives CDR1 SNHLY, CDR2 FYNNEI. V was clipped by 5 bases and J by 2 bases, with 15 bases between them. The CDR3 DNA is TGTGCCAGCAGTCCGATTCCTCAGGGAAACTATGGCTACACCTTC. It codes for CASSPIPQGNYGYTF.

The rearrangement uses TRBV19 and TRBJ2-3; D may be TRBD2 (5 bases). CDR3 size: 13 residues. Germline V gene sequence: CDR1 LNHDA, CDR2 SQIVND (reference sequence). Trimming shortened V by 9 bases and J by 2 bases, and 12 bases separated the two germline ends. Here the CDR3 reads CASLALHTDTQYF. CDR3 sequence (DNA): TGTGCCAGCCTAGCCCTACACACAGATACGCAGTATTTT.

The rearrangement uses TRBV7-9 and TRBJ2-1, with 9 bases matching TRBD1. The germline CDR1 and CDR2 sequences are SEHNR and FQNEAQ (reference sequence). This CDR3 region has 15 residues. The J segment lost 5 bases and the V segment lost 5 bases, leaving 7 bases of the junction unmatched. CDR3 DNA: TGTGCCAGCAGCCCGCCGGGACAGGGAAACAATGAGCAGTTCTTC. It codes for CASSPPGQGNNEQFF.

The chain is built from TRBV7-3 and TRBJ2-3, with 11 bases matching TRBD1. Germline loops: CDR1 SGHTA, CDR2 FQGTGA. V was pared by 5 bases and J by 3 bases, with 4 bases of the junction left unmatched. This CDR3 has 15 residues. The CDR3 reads CASSKDRGHTDTQYF. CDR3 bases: TGTGCCAGCAGCAAGGACAGGGGGCATACAGATACGCAGTATTTT.

This chain's CDR3 is CASSLGTGDTYEQYF. CDR3 coding DNA: TGTGCCAGCAGCCTGGGGACAGGGGACACCTACGAGCAGTACTTC. V is TRBV6-1 and J is TRBJ2-7, with 10 nucleotides matching TRBD1. CDR3 length equals 15 residues. Per the germline V gene, CDR1 is MNHNS and CDR2 is SASEGT. The V gene end was trimmed by 6 bases and the J gene end by 2 bases; junction bases not matched to a gene: 7.

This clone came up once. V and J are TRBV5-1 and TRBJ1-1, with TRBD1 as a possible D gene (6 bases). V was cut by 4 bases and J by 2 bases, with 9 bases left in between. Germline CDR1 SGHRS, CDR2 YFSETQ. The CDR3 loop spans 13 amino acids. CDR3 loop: CASSAGTNTEAFF. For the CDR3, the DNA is TGCGCCAGCAGCGCCGGGACAAACACTGAAGCTTTCTTT.

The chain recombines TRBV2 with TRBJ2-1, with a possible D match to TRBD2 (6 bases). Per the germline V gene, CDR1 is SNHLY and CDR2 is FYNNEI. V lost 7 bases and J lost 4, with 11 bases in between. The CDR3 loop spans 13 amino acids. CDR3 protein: CASTPGLYNEQFF. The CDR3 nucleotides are TGTGCCAGCACTCCGGGACTGTACAATGAGCAGTTCTTC.

Here the CDR3 DNA reads TGCAGCGTTGAAGGTTTGAGCCTAAGCTCCTACAATGAGCAGTTCTTC. Residues: CSVEGLSLSSYNEQFF. V usage is TRBV29-1 and J usage is TRBJ2-1; D is unclear. With 1 base removed from V and 0 bases from J, the gap between germline ends came to 13 bases. The CDR3 loop spans 16 amino acids. Germline loops: CDR1 SQVTM, CDR2 ANQGSEA.

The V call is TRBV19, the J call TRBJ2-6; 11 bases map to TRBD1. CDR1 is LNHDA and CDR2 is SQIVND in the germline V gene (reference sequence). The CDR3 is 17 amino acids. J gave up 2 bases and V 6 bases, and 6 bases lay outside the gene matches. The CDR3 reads CASRAGTGGAGANVLTF. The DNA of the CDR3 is TGTGCCAGTAGGGCCGGGACAGGGGGGGCTGGGGCCAACGTCCTGACTTTC.

CDR3 nucleotide sequence: TGTGCCAGTAGTATCGGGGGACAGGGAGGCAATCAGCCCCAGCATTTT. This codes for CASSIGGQGGNQPQHF. This rearrangement joins TRBV19 to TRBJ1-5; 9 nucleotides agree with TRBD1. CDR3 length: 16 residues. Germline V gene data show CDR1 as LNHDA and CDR2 as SQIVND (reference sequence). V gave up 3 bases and J gave up 2 bases; unmatched junction bases: 5.

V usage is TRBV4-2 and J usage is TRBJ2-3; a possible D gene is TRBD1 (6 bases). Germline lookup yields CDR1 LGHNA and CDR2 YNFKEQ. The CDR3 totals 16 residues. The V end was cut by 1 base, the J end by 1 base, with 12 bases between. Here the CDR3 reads CASSQGQDRGTDTQYF. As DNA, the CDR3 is TGTGCCAGCAGCCAAGGTCAGGACAGAGGCACAGATACGCAGTATTTT.

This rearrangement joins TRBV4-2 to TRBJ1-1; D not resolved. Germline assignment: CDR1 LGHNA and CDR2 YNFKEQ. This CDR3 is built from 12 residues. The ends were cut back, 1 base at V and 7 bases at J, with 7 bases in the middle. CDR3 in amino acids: CASSQGADEAFF. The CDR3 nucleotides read TGTGCCAGCAGCCAAGGGGCAGATGAAGCTTTCTTT.

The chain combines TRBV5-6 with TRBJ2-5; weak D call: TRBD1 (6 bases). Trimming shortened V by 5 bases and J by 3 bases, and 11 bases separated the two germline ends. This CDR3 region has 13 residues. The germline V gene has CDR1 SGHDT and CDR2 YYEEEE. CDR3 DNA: TGTGCCAGCAGTCCTGACAGGAAAGAGACCCAGTACTTC. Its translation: CASSPDRKETQYF.

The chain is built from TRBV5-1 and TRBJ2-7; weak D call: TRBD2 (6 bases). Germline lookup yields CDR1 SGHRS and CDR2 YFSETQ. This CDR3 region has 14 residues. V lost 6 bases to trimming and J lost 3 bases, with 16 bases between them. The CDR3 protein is CASNKLGLSYEQYF. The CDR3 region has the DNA TGCGCCAGCAACAAACTCGGACTAAGCTACGAGCAGTACTTC. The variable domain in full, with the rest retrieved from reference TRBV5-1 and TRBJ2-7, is KAGVTQTPRYLIKTRGQQVTLSCSPISGHRSVSWYQQTPGQGLQFLFEYFSETQRNKGNFPGRFSGRQFSNSRSEMNVSTLELGDSALYLCASNKLGLSYEQYFGPGTRLTVT.

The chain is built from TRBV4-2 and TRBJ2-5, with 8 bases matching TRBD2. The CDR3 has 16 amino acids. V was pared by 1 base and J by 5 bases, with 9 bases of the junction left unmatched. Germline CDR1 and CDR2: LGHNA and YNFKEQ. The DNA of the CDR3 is TGTGCCAGCAGCCAAGCCCTAGCGGGTGGTGAGGAGACCCAGTACTTC. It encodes CASSQALAGGEETQYF.

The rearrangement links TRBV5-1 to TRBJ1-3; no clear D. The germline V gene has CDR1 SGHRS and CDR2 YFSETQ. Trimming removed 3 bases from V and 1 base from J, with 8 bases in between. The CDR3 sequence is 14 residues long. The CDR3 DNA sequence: TGCGCCAGCAGCTCCCCGGGTTCTGGAAACACCATATATTTT. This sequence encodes CASSSPGSGNTIYF.

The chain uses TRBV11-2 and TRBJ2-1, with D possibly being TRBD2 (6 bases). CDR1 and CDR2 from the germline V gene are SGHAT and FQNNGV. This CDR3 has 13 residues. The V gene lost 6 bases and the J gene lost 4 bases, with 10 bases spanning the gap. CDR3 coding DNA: TGTGCCAGCAGTGTTGGGGGGTACAATGAGCAGTTCTTC. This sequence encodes CASSVGGYNEQFF.

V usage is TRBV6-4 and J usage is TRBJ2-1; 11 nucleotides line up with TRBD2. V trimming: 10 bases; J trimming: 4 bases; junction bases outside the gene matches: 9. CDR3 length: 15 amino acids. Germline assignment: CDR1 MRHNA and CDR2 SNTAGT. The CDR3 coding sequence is TGTGCCACCCCGGGACTAGCGGTAAGATACAATGAGCAGTTCTTC. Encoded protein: CATPGLAVRYNEQFF.